Below, one T cell receptor (beta chain) is given with its context. Its antigen is unknown. Per-nucleotide qualities are absent, and no much larger clonotype sits a single base away. Genomic DNA was extracted from sorted cells for sequencing of the TCRbeta CDR3 region. The immunoSEQ Assay was used to sequence the TCRbeta CDR3 regions. Not all clones reach the TCRdb copy of this immuneACCESS table, which keeps in-frame sequences only. Checked studies attribute under half of the gap to unresolved V genes and leave the rest unexplained. Across this sample there are about 80,000 clones, with 90% seen only once. In total, the top ten clones hold 0.55% to 0.7% of the sample. The entry originates in a study of OX40 agonist ivuxolimab in advanced cancers. Describing the broader study: The costimulatory receptor OX40 (CD134) was targeted by ivuxolimab, a fully human IgG2 agonistic monoclonal antibody. A male proportion of nearly 85% and a mean age of approximately 60 years, ranging from roughly 23 to 85, were recorded for the dose-escalation cohort. The paper describes the monotherapy dose-escalation part (N ≈ 52 patients) of the phase I trial of ivuxolimab. The point of sequencing TCRbeta in the periphery was to test whether ivuxolimab changed TCR sequence diversity and drove clonal T-cell expansion. Intravenous ivuxolimab was administered to patients every 2 weeks at six dose levels: 0.01, 0.1, 0.3, 1.5, 3 and 10 mg/kg. Prior anti-PD-1, anti-PD-L1 or anti-CTLA-4 therapy was permitted, and checkpoint inhibitors had been received by roughly 40% of dose-escalation patients. Of the roughly 53 patients in dose escalation, about 20 had hepatocellular carcinoma, about 15 had melanoma, 9 had renal cell carcinoma and 9 had head and neck cancer. Partial responses occurred in three dose-escalation patients, of whom one had hepatocellular carcinoma and two had cutaneous melanoma.

Patients with a history of autoimmune disease or receiving systemic immunosuppression were excluded from the trial. Peripheral blood for TCR sequencing was drawn from every dose cohort at baseline, at cycle 4 day 1 and at cycle 7 day 1. The samples were taken from a phase I, first-in-human, multicenter, open-label dose-escalation trial of ivuxolimab. Adults with locally advanced or metastatic melanoma, renal cell carcinoma, hepatocellular carcinoma or head and neck squamous cell carcinoma were enrolled in the trial. CD4+ and CD8+ T cells were sorted separately from peripheral blood before TCR sequencing. Paper-wide results and their limitations: On average, CD8+ T cells showed more expanded clones than CD4+ T cells after ivuxolimab. Antigen specificity was not determined for the clonally expanded peripheral T cells. Clonal expansion of both CD4+ and CD8+ blood T cells was observed from baseline to week 6 at doses 0.1 to 3.0 mg/kg. In the 0.1-3.0 mg/kg groups, partial responders had among the lowest normalized peripheral clonal expansion, particularly in CD8+ T cells. Low levels of normalized T-cell clonal expansion were also shown by some nonresponding patients.

The germline V gene encodes CDR1 SGHTA and CDR2 FQGNSA. Spanning cysteine to phenylalanine, the CDR3 consists of 16 amino acids. The only DNA kept is the CDR3, 48 bases in frame from the first base. V loses 5 bases, J loses 0 bases, and the germline ends lie 14 bases apart. This clonotype was obtained from an adult with an advanced solid tumor such as melanoma, head and neck, liver or kidney cancer. Here the sequenced sample was CD4+ or CD8+ T cells sorted from blood, taken in a trial of the OX40 agonist ivuxolimab. The rearranged segments are TRBV7-2 and TRBJ1-3; the D gene is unclear. The CDR3 loop reads CASSATGLPSGNTIYF. The DNA sequence follows: TGTGCCAGCAGCGCGACGGGCCTACCCTCTGGAAACACCATATATTTT.